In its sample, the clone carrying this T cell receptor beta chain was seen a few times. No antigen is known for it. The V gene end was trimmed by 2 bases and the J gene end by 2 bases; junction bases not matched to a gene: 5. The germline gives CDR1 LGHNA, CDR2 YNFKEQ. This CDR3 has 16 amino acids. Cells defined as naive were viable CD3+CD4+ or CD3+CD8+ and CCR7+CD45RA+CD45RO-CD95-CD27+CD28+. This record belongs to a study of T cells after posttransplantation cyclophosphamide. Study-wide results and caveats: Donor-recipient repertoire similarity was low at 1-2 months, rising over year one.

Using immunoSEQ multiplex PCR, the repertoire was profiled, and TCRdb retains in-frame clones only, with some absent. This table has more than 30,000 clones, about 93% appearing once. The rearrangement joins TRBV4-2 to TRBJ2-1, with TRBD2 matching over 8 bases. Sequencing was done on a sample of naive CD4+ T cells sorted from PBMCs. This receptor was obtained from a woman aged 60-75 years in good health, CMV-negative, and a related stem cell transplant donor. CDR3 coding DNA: TGTGCCAGCAGCCAAACGACTAGCGCTACCTACAATGAGCAGTTCTTC. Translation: CASSQTTSATYNEQFF.